Below are 28 T cell receptor beta chains sequenced from a single sample in a study of blood T cell repertoires in COVID-19. Libraries were prepared by immunoSEQ multiplex PCR; TCRdb keeps only in-frame clonotypes and omits some of them. The data show around 89,000 clones, with approximately 90% seen just once and 7.5% to 9.5% held by the top ten. Sequenced sample: peripheral blood. The receptor source for this set is a man aged 50-60 years with acute or convalescent COVID-19.

This chain joins TRBV27 and TRBJ1-1; D is perhaps TRBD1 (6 bases). Germline lookup yields CDR1 MNHEY and CDR2 SMNVEV (reference sequence). Between the trimmed V and J ends, which lost 5 bases and 1 base, there was a span of 14 bases. CDR3 length: 15 residues. The chain's CDR3 is CASSPVQGTNTEAFF. The CDR3 bases are TGTGCCAGCAGTCCGGTACAGGGCACGAACACTGAAGCTTTCTTT.

V and J are TRBV5-1 and TRBJ2-3, with a tentative D call TRBD1 (5 bases). CDR3 length: 15 amino acids. The germline CDR1 and CDR2 sequences are SGHRS and YFSETQ. Trimming took off 0 bases at V and 0 bases at J, with 8 bases between the two ends. In DNA, the CDR3 is TGCGCCAGCAGCTTGGGGACAATGAGCACAGATACGCAGTATTTT. This encodes CASSLGTMSTDTQYF.

The chain has TRBV19 and TRBJ2-4, with 10 bases matching TRBD1. Germline CDR1 LNHDA, CDR2 SQIVND (reference sequence). With 3 bases clipped from V and 1 base from J, the junction kept 9 bases outside the gene matches. CDR3 length: 18 amino acids. Written as DNA, the CDR3 is TGTGCCAGTAGTATCGGAGGGACAGGGGCGGGGGCCAAAAACATTCAGTACTTC. Its protein is CASSIGGTGAGAKNIQYF. The full variable domain, in which reference TRBV19 and TRBJ2-4 provide the parts outside the CDR3, is DGGITQSPKYLFRKEGQNVTLSCEQNLNHDAMYWYRQDPGQGLRLIYYSQIVNDFQKGDIAEGYSVSREKKESFPLTVTSAQKNPTAFYLCASSIGGTGAGAKNIQYFGAGTRLSVL.

This rearrangement joins TRBV6-5 to TRBJ2-2; D gene unclear. This CDR3 comprises 15 residues. Trimming took 7 bases from V and 0 from J, leaving 12 bases between them. Germline values: CDR1 MNHEY, CDR2 SVGAGI. CDR3 sequence: CASTLRSPNTGELFF. The CDR3 nucleotides read TGTGCCAGCACCTTAAGGAGCCCGAACACCGGGGAGCTGTTTTTT.

The chain recombines TRBV2 with TRBJ1-4; 9 bases map to TRBD1. Germline-derived CDR1 and CDR2 are SNHLY and FYNNEI. CDR3 length: 13 residues. The V and J ends lost 5 bases and 8 bases, in that order; junction bases with no gene match: 3. The DNA of the CDR3 is TGTGCCAGCAGTCGGGACAGGGAAGAAAAACTGTTTTTT. Protein sequence: CASSRDREEKLFF.

The chain couples TRBV2 to TRBJ2-3; TRBD2 matches 8 bases. The CDR3 has 15 amino acids. CDR1 and CDR2 (germline): SNHLY, FYNNEI. V lost 6 bases and J lost 5; bases outside the gene matches: 10. The DNA for the CDR3 is TGTGCCAGCAGACCGACGGGGGGGCGCGGAGATACGCAGTATTTT. Its translation is CASRPTGGRGDTQYF.

The chain uses TRBV19 and TRBJ2-5; 10 nucleotides align to TRBD2. V lost 5 bases to trimming and J lost 0 bases; unmatched junction nucleotides: 3. The CDR3 consists of 15 residues. CDR1 LNHDA and CDR2 SQIVND come from the germline V gene (reference sequence). CDR3 protein: CASSRSGGNQETQYF. The CDR3 nucleotides are TGTGCCAGTAGTCGTAGCGGGGGGAACCAAGAGACCCAGTACTTC.

The V and J genes are TRBV5-6 and TRBJ1-3; 9 bases fit TRBD1. The CDR3 contains 16 residues. J lost 0 bases, V lost 6 bases, and 7 bases had no gene match. Germline V gene sequence: CDR1 SGHDT, CDR2 YYEEEE. The CDR3 DNA is TGTGCCAGCAACCACTGGGACAGGGACTCTGGAAACACCATATATTTT. Translated: CASNHWDRDSGNTIYF.

The genes are TRBV7-8 and TRBJ2-2, with 11 bases identical to TRBD2. Germline values: CDR1 SGHVS, CDR2 FQNEAQ. V lost 1 base, J lost 1 base, and 8 bases stayed unmatched. The CDR3 contains 19 residues. CDR3 nucleotide sequence: TGTGCCAGCAGCTTAGTGGCTCTAGCGGGGGGCCGGAACACCGGGGAGCTGTTTTTT. Translating gives CASSLVALAGGRNTGELFF.

The table lists this clone with a count of one. The chain couples TRBV29-1 to TRBJ1-1, with 8 bases lining up with TRBD1. V lost 7 bases to trimming and J lost 10 bases; unmatched junction nucleotides: 8. Germline CDR1 SQVTM, CDR2 ANQGSEA. The CDR3 is made up of 11 amino acids. Written as DNA, the CDR3 is TGCAGCGAGCGGGAAGGACAGGGAGCTTTCTTT. It translates to CSEREGQGAFF. Full variable domain (missing parts from reference TRBV29-1 and TRBJ1-1): SAVISQKPSRDICQRGTSLTIQCQVDSQVTMMFWYRQQPGQSLTLIATANQGSEATYESGFVIDKFPISRPNLTFSTLTVSNMSPEDSSIYLCSEREGQGAFFGQGTRLTVV.

The chain links TRBV15 to TRBJ1-5; D unclear. V lost 5 bases, J lost 0 bases, and 5 bases lay in between. CDR1 and CDR2 (germline): LNHNV, YYDKDF (reference sequence). CDR3 length: 13 amino acids. In nucleotides, the CDR3 is TGTGCCACCAGCGAGAATAGCAATCAGCCCCAGCATTTT. Its protein product is CATSENSNQPQHF.

In this sample, this clone turned up a few times. The V call is TRBV19, the J call TRBJ1-2, with D perhaps matching TRBD1 (5 bases). In germline, CDR1 is LNHDA, CDR2 SQIVND (reference sequence). CDR3 length: 13 amino acids. Trimming pared 7 bases from V and 4 bases from J, leaving 13 bases between. The chain's CDR3 is CASTVGQIYGYTF. CDR3 in DNA: TGTGCCAGTACCGTGGGGCAGATCTATGGCTACACCTTC.

The chain has TRBV12-3 or TRBV12-4 and TRBJ2-2, with D perhaps matching TRBD2 (6 bases). This CDR3 contains 13 residues. V was shortened by 2 bases and J by 6 bases, with 7 bases between the two germline ends. CDR3 sequence: CASSLRDSGELFF. The CDR3 DNA is TGTGCCAGCAGTTTACGGGACTCCGGGGAGCTGTTTTTT.

The V and J genes are TRBV14 and TRBJ1-6; the D gene is possibly TRBD1 (5 bases). This CDR3 comprises 14 residues. V was shortened by 0 bases and J by 8 bases, with 8 bases between the two germline ends. Germline loops: CDR1 SGHDN, CDR2 FVKESK. The CDR3 sequence is CASSQEAGYSPLHF. In DNA form, the CDR3 reads TGTGCCAGCAGCCAAGAAGCAGGGTATTCACCCCTCCACTTT.

The CDR3 region has the DNA TGTGCCTGGAGCCCCGGGGCCTACGAGCAGTACTTC. Encoded protein: CAWSPGAYEQYF. The J gene is TRBJ2-7, the V gene TRBV30, with D tentatively TRBD2 (5 bases). This CDR3 is built from 12 residues. V lost 3 bases and J lost 2, with 8 bases in between. Germline V gene data show CDR1 as GTSNPN and CDR2 as SVGIG (reference sequence).

The chain combines TRBV3-1 (or the pseudogene TRBV3-2) with TRBJ2-1, with TRBD1 matching 11 bases. Germline V CDR1 and CDR2: LGHDT, YNNKEL (reference sequence). After removal of 0 bases from V and 8 bases from J, the junction contained 3 bases not matched to a gene. This CDR3 comprises 15 residues. The CDR3 sequence is CASSQERTGGDEQFF. CDR3 bases: TGTGCCAGCAGCCAAGAACGGACAGGGGGCGATGAGCAGTTCTTC.

The DNA for the CDR3 is TGTGCCAGCAGCTTAACCTGGGGCCCTAAAGGGCAGTTCTTC. Its protein is CASSLTWGPKGQFF. V and J are TRBV7-3 and TRBJ2-1; D might be TRBD1 (5 bases). The ends were cut back, 0 bases at V and 12 bases at J, with 15 bases in the middle. The CDR3 runs to 14 residues. Germline V gives CDR1 SGHTA, CDR2 FQGTGA.

The V call is TRBV9, the J call TRBJ2-1, with 7 bases fitting TRBD1. Germline V gene sequence: CDR1 SGDLS, CDR2 YYNGEE. The ends lost 3 bases at V and 2 bases at J; junction bases unmatched: 2. The CDR3 length is 14 residues. The CDR3 DNA follows: TGTGCCAGCAGCGAGGGACAGCCCTACAATGAGCAGTTCTTC. Residues: CASSEGQPYNEQFF.

V gene TRBV5-1 combines with J gene TRBJ2-2; D is perhaps TRBD1 (6 bases). The CDR3 consists of 14 residues. The V gene's germline CDR1 is SGHRS and CDR2 YFSETQ. Trimming removed 0 bases at V and 8 bases at J, with 11 bases between. CDR3 amino acids: CASSLDTGMGELFF. The CDR3 DNA reads as TGCGCCAGCAGCTTGGATACAGGGATGGGGGAGCTGTTTTTT.

The chain links TRBV10-3 to TRBJ2-3, with D perhaps matching TRBD1 (6 bases). Germline V gene lookup returns CDR1 ENHRY and CDR2 SYGVKD. V lost 6 bases, J lost 4 bases, and 17 bases lay in between. This CDR3 comprises 15 residues. The DNA for the CDR3 is TGTGCCATCAGCCCGGGACACCGGCTGGCAGATACGCAGTATTTT. It translates to CAISPGHRLADTQYF.

The rearrangement links TRBV19 to TRBJ1-1; 9 nucleotides align to TRBD1. CDR3 length: 15 amino acids. Trimming took 3 bases from V and 2 from J; bases not matched to a gene: 4. CDR1 and CDR2 (germline): LNHDA, SQIVND (reference sequence). In DNA form, the CDR3 reads TGTGCCAGTAGTATGGGGGGACAGGGTAACACTGAAGCTTTCTTT. This codes for CASSMGGQGNTEAFF.

The rearrangement uses TRBV2 and TRBJ2-2; 9 bases map to TRBD1. V shed 10 bases, J shed 3 bases, and the junction held 6 bases outside the gene matches. The germline V gene encodes CDR1 SNHLY and CDR2 FYNNEI. This CDR3 is 14 amino acids long. The CDR3 protein is CATNRGRDTGELFF. Here the CDR3 DNA reads TGTGCCACGAACAGGGGGCGCGACACCGGGGAGCTGTTTTTT.

This clone appeared once. This chain uses TRBV25-1 with TRBJ1-2; no firm D call. The ends were cut back, 2 bases at V and 5 bases at J, with 9 bases in the middle. The V gene's germline CDR1 is MGHDK and CDR2 SYGVNS. The CDR3 extends over 13 amino acids. CDR3 amino acids: CASSESRGYGYTF. Written as DNA, the CDR3 is TGTGCCAGCAGTGAAAGTCGCGGGTATGGCTACACCTTC.

The chain recombines TRBV7-8 with TRBJ1-4; TRBD1 matches 7 bases. J was trimmed by 7 bases and V by 3 bases; bases with no gene match: 5. Germline CDR1 reads SGHVS; CDR2 reads FQNEAQ. The length of the CDR3 is 14 residues. The CDR3 loop is CASSLTGFGEKLFF. The CDR3 coding sequence is TGTGCCAGCAGCTTGACAGGGTTCGGTGAAAAACTGTTTTTT.

The chain links TRBV13 to TRBJ2-3; the match to TRBD1 covers 8 bases. CDR3 length: 17 residues. V gave up 0 bases and J gave up 1 base; unmatched junction bases: 6. The V gene's germline CDR1 is PRHDT and CDR2 FYEKMQ (reference sequence). CDR3 bases: TGTGCCAGCAGCTTAGGTGTGTGGGGACAGGGCACAGATACGCAGTATTTT. Encoded protein: CASSLGVWGQGTDTQYF.

The chain uses TRBV6-8 and TRBJ2-1, with a weak D call TRBD1 (6 bases). CDR1 MNHGY and CDR2 SAAAGT come from the germline V gene. The V end was cut by 6 bases, the J end by 8 bases, with 14 bases between. The CDR3 contains 13 residues. CDR3 sequence: CASSQNRVHEQFF. CDR3 bases: TGTGCCAGCAGCCAGAACAGGGTCCATGAGCAGTTCTTC.

The chain joins TRBV28 to TRBJ1-2, with a tentative D call TRBD1 (5 bases). V lost 8 bases and J 6 bases, leaving 16 bases between the germline ends. Germline V gene sequence: CDR1 MDHEN, CDR2 SYDVKM. The CDR3 spans 13 residues. CDR3 loop: CASDHPGVDGYTF. The CDR3 DNA follows: TGTGCCAGCGATCACCCGGGGGTAGATGGCTACACCTTC.

This rearrangement joins TRBV19 to TRBJ2-5, with 10 bases identical to TRBD2. The CDR3 extends over 15 amino acids. J lost 9 bases, V lost 5 bases, and 12 bases had no gene match. The germline gives CDR1 LNHDA, CDR2 SQIVND (reference sequence). CDR3 DNA sequence: TGTGCCAGTAGTGAACGGGCTAGCGGGGGTCTGTCCCAGTACTTC. Amino acid sequence: CASSERASGGLSQYF.